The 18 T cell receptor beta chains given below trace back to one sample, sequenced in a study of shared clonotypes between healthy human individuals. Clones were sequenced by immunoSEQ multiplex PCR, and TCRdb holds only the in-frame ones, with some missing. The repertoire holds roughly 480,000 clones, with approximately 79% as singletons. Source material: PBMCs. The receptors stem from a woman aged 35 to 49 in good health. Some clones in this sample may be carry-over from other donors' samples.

CDR3 in DNA: TGTGCCAGCAGTGCCACCGGGACAACTAATTCACCCCTCCACTTT. It is translated as CASSATGTTNSPLHF. The chain uses TRBV25-1 and TRBJ1-6; TRBD1 might be the D (6 bases). CDR1 and CDR2 (germline): MGHDK, SYGVNS. The CDR3 length is 15 residues. V gave up 4 bases and J gave up 6 bases, with 13 bases separating them.

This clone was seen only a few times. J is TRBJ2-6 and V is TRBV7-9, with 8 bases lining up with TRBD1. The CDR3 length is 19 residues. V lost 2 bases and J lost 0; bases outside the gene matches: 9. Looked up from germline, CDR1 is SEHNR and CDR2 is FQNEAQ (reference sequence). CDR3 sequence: CASSLTRDRRYSGANVLTF. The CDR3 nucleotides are TGTGCCAGCAGCTTAACCCGGGACAGGCGATACTCTGGGGCCAACGTCCTGACTTTC.

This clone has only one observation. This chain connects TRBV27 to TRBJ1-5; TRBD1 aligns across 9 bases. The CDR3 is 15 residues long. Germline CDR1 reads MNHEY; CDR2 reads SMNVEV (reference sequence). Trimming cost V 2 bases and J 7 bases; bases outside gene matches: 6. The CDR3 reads CASSLGGQGSQPQHF. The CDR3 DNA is TGTGCCAGCAGTTTAGGGGGACAGGGAAGCCAGCCCCAGCATTTT.

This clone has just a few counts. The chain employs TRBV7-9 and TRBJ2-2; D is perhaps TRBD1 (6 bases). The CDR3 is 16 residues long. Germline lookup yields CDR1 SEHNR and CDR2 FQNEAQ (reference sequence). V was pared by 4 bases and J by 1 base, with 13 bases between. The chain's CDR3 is CASSSYRDQNTGELFF. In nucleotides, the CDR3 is TGTGCCAGCAGCTCCTACAGGGACCAGAACACCGGGGAGCTGTTTTTT.

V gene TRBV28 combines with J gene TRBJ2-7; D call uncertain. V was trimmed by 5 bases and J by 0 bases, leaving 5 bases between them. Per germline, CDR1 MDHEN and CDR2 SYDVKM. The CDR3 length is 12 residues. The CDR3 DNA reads TGTGCCAGCAGTGTCAGCTCCTACGAGCAGTACTTC. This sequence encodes CASSVSSYEQYF. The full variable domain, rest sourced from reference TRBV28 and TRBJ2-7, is DVKVTQSSRYLVKRTGEKVFLECVQDMDHENMFWYRQDPGLGLRLIYFSYDVKMKEKGDIPEGYSVSREKKERFSLILESASTNQTSMYLCASSVSSYEQYFGPGTRLTVT.

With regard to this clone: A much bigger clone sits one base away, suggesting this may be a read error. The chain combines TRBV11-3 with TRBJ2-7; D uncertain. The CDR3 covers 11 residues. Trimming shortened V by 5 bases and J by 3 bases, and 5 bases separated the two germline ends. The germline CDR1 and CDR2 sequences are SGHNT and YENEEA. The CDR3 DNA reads TGTGCCAGCAGCCAGTACTACGAGCAGTACTTC. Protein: CASSQYYEQYF.

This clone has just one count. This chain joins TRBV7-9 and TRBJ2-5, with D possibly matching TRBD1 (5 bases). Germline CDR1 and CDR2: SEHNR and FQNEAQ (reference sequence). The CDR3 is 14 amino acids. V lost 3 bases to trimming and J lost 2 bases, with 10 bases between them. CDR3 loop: CASSLGLPQETQYF. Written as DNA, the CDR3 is TGTGCCAGCAGCTTGGGGCTGCCGCAAGAGACCCAGTACTTC.

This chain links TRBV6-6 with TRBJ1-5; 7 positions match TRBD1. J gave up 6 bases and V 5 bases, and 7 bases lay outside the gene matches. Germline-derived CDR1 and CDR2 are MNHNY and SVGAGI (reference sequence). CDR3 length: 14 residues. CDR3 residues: CASSVDRVGQPQHF. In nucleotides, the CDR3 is TGTGCCAGCAGTGTCGACAGGGTAGGTCAGCCCCAGCATTTT.

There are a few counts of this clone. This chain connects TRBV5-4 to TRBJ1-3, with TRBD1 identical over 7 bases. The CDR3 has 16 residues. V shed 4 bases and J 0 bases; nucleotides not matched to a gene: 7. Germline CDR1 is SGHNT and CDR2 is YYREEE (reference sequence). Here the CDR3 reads CASSMAGQLSGNTIYF. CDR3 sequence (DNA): TGTGCCAGCAGCATGGCGGGACAGCTCTCTGGAAACACCATATATTTT.

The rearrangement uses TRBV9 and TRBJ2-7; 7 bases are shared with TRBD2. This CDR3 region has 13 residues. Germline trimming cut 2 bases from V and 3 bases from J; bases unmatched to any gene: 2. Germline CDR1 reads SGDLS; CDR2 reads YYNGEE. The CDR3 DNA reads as TGTGCCAGCAGCGTTAGCGGGCACTACGAGCAGTACTTC. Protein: CASSVSGHYEQYF.

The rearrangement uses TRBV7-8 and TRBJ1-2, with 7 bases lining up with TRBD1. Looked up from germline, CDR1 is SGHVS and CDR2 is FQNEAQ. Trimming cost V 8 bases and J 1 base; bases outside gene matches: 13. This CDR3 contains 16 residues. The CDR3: CASRPQGGNNNYGYTF. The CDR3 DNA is TGTGCCAGCCGCCCCCAGGGGGGGAATAATAACTATGGCTACACCTTC.

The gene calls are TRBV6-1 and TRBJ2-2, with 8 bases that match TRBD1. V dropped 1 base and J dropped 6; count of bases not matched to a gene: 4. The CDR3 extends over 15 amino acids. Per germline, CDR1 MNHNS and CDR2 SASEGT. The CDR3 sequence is CASSEGTGTPGELFF. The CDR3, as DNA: TGTGCCAGCAGTGAAGGGACAGGGACACCCGGGGAGCTGTTTTTT.

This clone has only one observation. CDR3 loop: CASSPAPGRSSSYNEQFF. CDR3 DNA: TGTGCCAGCAGCCCAGCCCCCGGGCGATCCTCTTCCTACAATGAGCAGTTCTTC. The rearrangement joins TRBV4-2 to TRBJ2-1; the D is unclear. CDR1 and CDR2 (germline): LGHNA, YNFKEQ. V lost 4 bases and J 1 base, leaving 20 bases between the germline ends. This CDR3 comprises 18 residues.

CDR3 amino acids: CASSPRAGRETQYF. The CDR3, as DNA: TGTGCCAGTAGTCCGCGCGCCGGACGGGAGACCCAGTACTTC. This chain joins TRBV19 and TRBJ2-5, with D unresolved. The CDR3 is 14 amino acids. Trimming cost V 5 bases and J 5 bases, with 15 bases left between them. Germline CDR1 is LNHDA and CDR2 is SQIVND (reference sequence).

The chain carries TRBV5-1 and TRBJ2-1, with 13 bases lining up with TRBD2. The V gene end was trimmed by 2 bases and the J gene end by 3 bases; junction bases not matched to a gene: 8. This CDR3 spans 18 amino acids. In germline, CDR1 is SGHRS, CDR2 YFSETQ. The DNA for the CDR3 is TGCGCCAGCAGCTTCCGGACTAGCGGGAGTAGCGGCTACAATGAGCAGTTCTTC. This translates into CASSFRTSGSSGYNEQFF.

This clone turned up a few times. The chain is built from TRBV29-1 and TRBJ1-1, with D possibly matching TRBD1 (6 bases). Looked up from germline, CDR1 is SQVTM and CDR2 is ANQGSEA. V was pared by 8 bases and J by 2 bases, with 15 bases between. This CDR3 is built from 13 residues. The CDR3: CSTSQGGNTEAFF. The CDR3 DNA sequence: TGCAGCACGTCACAGGGAGGAAACACTGAAGCTTTCTTT.

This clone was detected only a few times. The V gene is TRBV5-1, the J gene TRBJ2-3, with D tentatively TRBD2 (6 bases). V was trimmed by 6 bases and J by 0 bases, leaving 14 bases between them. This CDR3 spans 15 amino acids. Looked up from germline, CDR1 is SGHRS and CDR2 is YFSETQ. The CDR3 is CASNFRGRSTDTQYF. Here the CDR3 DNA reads TGCGCCAGCAATTTTCGTGGGAGGAGCACAGATACGCAGTATTTT. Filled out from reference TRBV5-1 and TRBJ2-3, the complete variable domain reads KAGVTQTPRYLIKTRGQQVTLSCSPISGHRSVSWYQQTPGQGLQFLFEYFSETQRNKGNFPGRFSGRQFSNSRSEMNVSTLELGDSALYLCASNFRGRSTDTQYFGPGTRLTVL.

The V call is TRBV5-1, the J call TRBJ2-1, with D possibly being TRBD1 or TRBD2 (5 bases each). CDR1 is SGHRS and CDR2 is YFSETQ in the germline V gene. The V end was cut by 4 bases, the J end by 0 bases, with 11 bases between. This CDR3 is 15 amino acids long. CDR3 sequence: CASSPSGTSYNEQFF. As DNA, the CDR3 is TGCGCCAGCAGCCCTAGTGGGACCTCCTACAATGAGCAGTTCTTC.